This T cell receptor beta chain emerged from a study of cytomegalovirus exposure and HLA in healthy donors. Study details: The approximately 130 validation repertoires and the approximately 640 first-cohort repertoires shared a platform, a later analysis reported.

With regard to this clone: The antigen remains undetermined.

Germline-derived CDR1 and CDR2 are SEHNR and FQNEAQ (reference sequence). The CDR3 contains 16 residues. V shed 1 base and J 12 bases; nucleotides not matched to a gene: 9. Study-wide findings and caveats: The tendency of first-cohort TCR clusters to co-occur in the 100 to 150 validation repertoires was identified by a subsequent analysis. Many donors shared some public TCRs, even though most TCR sequences were rare.

The repertoire was sequenced with immunoSEQ multiplex PCR; TCRdb's copy has only in-frame clones and lacks some. The top ten clones hold 2% to 2.5% of a sample with about 150,000 clones, about 86% of them seen once. The sequence derives from a human donor in good health. The chain recombines TRBV7-9 with TRBJ2-1; 13 bases map to TRBD2. Sequenced input: PBMCs. The CDR3 sequence is CASSLVLTSGRLVQFF. The CDR3 coding sequence is TGTGCCAGCAGCTTAGTGCTGACTAGCGGGAGGCTAGTGCAGTTCTTC.